These 5 T cell receptor beta chains share one sample of origin, sequenced in a study of identical twins. TCRdb reprocessed the 5' RACE reads with MiXCR, giving one entry per CDR3 protein. The table includes 500,000 or so distinct CDR3 sequences, more than 13% detected once. This sample was also put to use in a study of yellow fever vaccine responses in identical twins.

The sequencing input was CD4+ T cells sorted from blood. The receptor set was obtained from a woman under 30 in good health.

This clonotype was observed a single time. The chain is built from TRBV6-5 and TRBJ2-2; 8 bases map to TRBD2. Per germline, CDR1 MNHEY and CDR2 SVGAGI. The CDR3 totals 19 residues. J was trimmed by 4 bases and V by 2 bases; bases with no gene match: 15. The CDR3 reads CASSYLPAGVRLSTGELFF. The CDR3 DNA is TGTGCCAGCAGTTACCTCCCAGCGGGAGTAAGGTTGAGCACCGGGGAGCTGTTTTTT.

The genes are TRBV5-4 and TRBJ2-5; TRBD1 might be the D (6 bases). V lost 2 bases to trimming and J lost 0 bases, with 14 bases between them. This CDR3 is built from 16 residues. Germline CDR1 reads SGHNT; CDR2 reads YYREEE (reference sequence). This CDR3 is CASSFSIRDNQETQYF. As DNA, the CDR3 is TGTGCCAGCAGCTTCTCAATCCGGGACAACCAAGAGACCCAGTACTTC.

The sample holds a few counts of this clonotype. The chain couples TRBV20-1 to TRBJ1-5, with TRBD1 identical over 9 bases. The CDR3 runs to 14 residues. The V and J ends lost 3 bases and 6 bases, in that order; junction bases with no gene match: 6. Per germline, CDR1 DFQATT and CDR2 SNEGSKA (reference sequence). This CDR3 is CSASEQGAGQPQHF. For the CDR3, the DNA is TGCAGTGCTAGTGAACAGGGGGCTGGTCAGCCCCAGCATTTT.

This sequence joins TRBV19 and TRBJ2-1; 7 nucleotides match TRBD2. The CDR3 is made up of 16 amino acids. V lost 7 bases to trimming and J lost 1 base; unmatched junction nucleotides: 10. Germline assignment: CDR1 LNHDA and CDR2 SQIVND (reference sequence). CDR3 bases: TGTGCCAGTATTAAACCGGGAGGAGGGTCCTACAATGAGCAGTTCTTC. This gives the protein CASIKPGGGSYNEQFF.

The chain couples TRBV27 to TRBJ2-7; D is undetermined. The V and J ends lost 3 bases and 0 bases respectively, with 9 bases between them. The germline V gene encodes CDR1 MNHEY and CDR2 SMNVEV (reference sequence). There are 14 residues in the CDR3. The CDR3 region is CASSLTWGSYEQYF. DNA for the CDR3: TGTGCCAGCAGTTTGACTTGGGGCTCCTACGAGCAGTACTTC.